This entry lists 2 T cell receptor beta chains sequenced from one sample in a study of human T cells and chemical hapten exposure. As for time point: pre-sensitization, week 0. Treatment noted: therapeutic diphenylcyclopropenone sensitization with weekly scalp DPC. TCRdb reanalysed the RACE reads using MiXCR and keeps one entry per CDR3 protein. There are 250,000 to 300,000 distinct CDR3 sequences in the sample; around 7.3% occur only once, and 1.2% lies in the top ten. The material sequenced was whole blood, taken in connection with sensitization to the hapten diphenylcyclopropenone (DPC). The receptors here all came from a man younger than 35 with alopecia areata. Some clones in this sample may be carry-over from other donors' samples.

V is TRBV6-5 and J is TRBJ1-5; no clear D gene. The germline V gene has CDR1 MNHEY and CDR2 SVGAGI. Trimming removed 6 bases from V and 1 base from J, with 13 bases in between. The CDR3 is 15 residues long. The CDR3 DNA reads as TGTGCCAGCAGCTCCACGGGCGCGAGCAATCAGCCCCAGCATTTT. It is translated as CASSSTGASNQPQHF.

This clonotype was counted between two and nine times. The chain has TRBV7-3 and TRBJ2-1; 8 bases are a match to TRBD2. CDR3 length: 15 amino acids. Germline CDR1 and CDR2: SGHTA and FQGTGA. V trimming: 5 bases; J trimming: 3 bases; junction bases outside the gene matches: 6. CDR3 sequence: CASSPAGADYNEQFF. Written as DNA, the CDR3 is TGTGCCAGCAGCCCAGCGGGGGCAGACTACAATGAGCAGTTCTTC.